A single sample gave rise to the 8 T cell receptor beta chains below, sequenced in a study of blood T cell repertoires in COVID-19. Assay: immunoSEQ multiplex PCR; the TCRdb copy retains only in-frame clones and omits some. Of tens of thousands of clones listed, around 86% are singletons. The specimen was peripheral blood. These receptors all come from a human donor in a cohort sampled during active COVID-19.

In this sample, this clone turned up once. The J gene is TRBJ1-3, the V gene TRBV7-6; 10 bases match TRBD1. Germline assignment: CDR1 SGHVS and CDR2 FNYEAQ. This CDR3 spans 19 amino acids. V shed 6 bases, J shed 3 bases, and the junction held 17 bases outside the gene matches. This CDR3 is CASRPSPGQGPFGGNTIYF. The DNA for the CDR3 is TGTGCCAGCAGACCCAGTCCGGGACAGGGGCCCTTTGGTGGAAACACCATATATTTT.

The rearrangement links TRBV7-6 to TRBJ2-5, with D perhaps TRBD1 (6 bases). In germline, CDR1 is SGHVS, CDR2 FNYEAQ. The V end was cut by 5 bases, the J end by 5 bases, with 18 bases between. The CDR3 runs to 15 residues. CDR3 in DNA: TGTGCCAGCAGCACCGCCCACAGGGTTGGCGAGACCCAGTACTTC. Protein sequence: CASSTAHRVGETQYF.

The chain carries TRBV19 and TRBJ1-6; TRBD1 agrees at 8 bases. The length of the CDR3 is 16 residues. Germline V gives CDR1 LNHDA, CDR2 SQIVND (reference sequence). Trimming took 7 bases from V and 6 from J; bases not matched to a gene: 11. In DNA, the CDR3 is TGTGCCAGTACCCCCAGGGGGCCAGGGGGTAATTCACCCCTCCACTTT. Translating it yields CASTPRGPGGNSPLHF.

This chain joins TRBV2 and TRBJ1-2; 9 bases fit TRBD1. The CDR3 extends over 14 amino acids. Germline V CDR1 and CDR2: SNHLY, FYNNEI. The V gene end was trimmed by 5 bases and the J gene end by 10 bases; junction bases not matched to a gene: 11. CDR3 residues: CASSPGTGFINYTF. CDR3 sequence (DNA): TGTGCCAGCAGTCCCGGGACAGGGTTCATAAACTACACCTTC.

This chain links TRBV5-6 with TRBJ1-1; TRBD1 is a possible D gene (5 bases). Germline-derived CDR1 and CDR2 are SGHDT and YYEEEE. The CDR3 contains 13 residues. V was pared by 5 bases and J by 4 bases, with 12 bases between. In DNA, the CDR3 is TGTGCCAGCAGGCCCCGGGGGAGCACTGAAGCTTTCTTT. Encoded protein: CASRPRGSTEAFF.

The chain recombines TRBV5-5 with TRBJ2-5; D remains unclear. CDR3 length equals 15 residues. In germline, CDR1 is SGHKS, CDR2 YYEKEE (reference sequence). Trimming pared 3 bases from V and 1 base from J, leaving 13 bases between. The DNA of the CDR3 is TGTGCCAGCAGCTCACAGAACCTACGCCAAGAGACCCAGTACTTC. It yields the protein CASSSQNLRQETQYF.

J is TRBJ1-5 and V is TRBV6-6, with unresolved D. Germline V CDR1 and CDR2: MNHNY, SVGAGI (reference sequence). Trimming removed 6 bases at V and 6 bases at J, with 9 bases between. The CDR3 extends over 12 amino acids. Here the CDR3 reads CASSSSGQPQHF. The CDR3, as DNA: TGTGCCAGCAGCTCCTCCGGTCAGCCCCAGCATTTT.

The rearrangement links TRBV7-2 to TRBJ1-6, with D unclear. The CDR3 runs to 17 residues. From germline, CDR1 is SGHTA and CDR2 FQGNSA. Trimming took 3 bases from V and 6 from J, leaving 18 bases between them. The CDR3 region is CASSFITAGRLNSPLHF. As DNA, the CDR3 is TGTGCCAGCAGCTTTATCACCGCGGGCAGGCTTAATTCACCCCTCCACTTT.